The clone carrying this T cell receptor (beta chain) was counted only a few times. Antigen: not known. The sample comes from a study of T cells after yellow fever vaccination. Making TCR cDNA involved 5'RACE template switching, which added UMIs and a universal primer site. MiXCR, run by TCRdb on the 5' RACE reads, gives a single entry per CDR3 protein. The repertoire holds over 250,000 distinct CDR3 sequences, with over 4% as singletons. The study's findings and limits: The CD4 compartment and the CD8 compartment contained a small share of clonotypes in common. Reappearance after the booster was observed for most primary-vaccination clones (roughly 97% CD4, almost 90% CD8).

V was clipped by 0 bases and J by 7 bases; unmatched bases: 6. This CDR3 has 15 residues. This chain uses TRBV12-3 or TRBV12-4 with TRBJ1-3, with 7 positions matching TRBD1. The TCR sequence derives from a man between 18 and 35 years old who received the YFV17D yellow fever vaccine. Sequenced here: PBMCs, sampled 5 days after the yellow fever booster vaccination. The CDR3 region is CASSLARAGGNTIYF. CDR3 coding DNA: TGTGCCAGCAGTTTAGCGCGAGCAGGGGGGAACACCATATATTTT.